Each of the 21 T cell receptor beta chains below was sequenced from the same sample in a study of blood T cell repertoires in COVID-19. Repertoires were generated with immunoSEQ multiplex PCR, while TCRdb's copy carries only in-frame clones and drops some. The sample contains around 40,000 clones, 75% to 90% of which appear only once. Sequencing was done on a sample of peripheral blood. These receptors all come from a man in his fifties with active or convalescent COVID-19.

The chain couples TRBV5-8 to TRBJ2-5; 13 bases match TRBD2. Trimming at V came to 4 bases and at J to 3 bases, leaving 6 bases not matched to a gene. The CDR3 runs to 16 residues. Looked up from germline, CDR1 is SGHTS and CDR2 is YDEGEE. The CDR3: CASSLWTSGSEETQYF. The CDR3 region has the DNA TGTGCCAGCAGCCTATGGACTAGCGGGAGCGAAGAGACCCAGTACTTC. Full variable domain (missing parts from reference TRBV5-8 and TRBJ2-5): EAGVTQSPTHLIKTRGQQATLRCSPISGHTSVYWYQQALGLGLQFLLWYDEGEERNRGNFPPRFSGRQFPNYSSELNVNALELEDSALYLCASSLWTSGSEETQYFGPGTRLLVL.

As regards this clone: The sample holds other DNA sequences that translate to the same CDR3. The CDR3 protein is CASSPDTINEKLFF. In DNA form, the CDR3 reads TGTGCCAGCAGCCCGGACACCATTAATGAAAAACTGTTTTTT. The chain links TRBV7-9 to TRBJ1-4; TRBD1 is a possible D gene (5 bases). This CDR3 is built from 14 residues. Germline loops: CDR1 SEHNR, CDR2 FQNEAQ (reference sequence). The V gene lost 5 bases and the J gene lost 4 bases, with 11 bases spanning the gap.

The CDR3 reads CASSQAPGLYNEQFF. The CDR3 DNA sequence: TGTGCCAGCAGCCAAGCTCCGGGACTGTACAATGAGCAGTTCTTC. The chain joins TRBV14 to TRBJ2-1; possible D gene TRBD2, 6 bases. V dropped 1 base and J dropped 4 bases, with 11 bases sitting between them. The germline V gene encodes CDR1 SGHDN and CDR2 FVKESK. The CDR3 length is 15 residues. Complete variable domain (other parts from reference TRBV14 and TRBJ2-1): EAGVTQFPSHSVIEKGQTVTLRCDPISGHDNLYWYRRVMGKEIKFLLHFVKESKQDESGMPNNRFLAERTGGTYSTLKVQPAELEDSGVYFCASSQAPGLYNEQFFGPGTRLTVL.

This CDR3 is CASSLRTSGGLVDEQFF. CDR3 sequence (DNA): TGTGCCAGCAGCTTGAGGACTAGCGGGGGGCTCGTAGATGAGCAGTTCTTC. The chain has TRBV11-2 and TRBJ2-1, with TRBD2 matching over 14 bases. The CDR3 length is 17 residues. Germline CDR1 and CDR2: SGHAT and FQNNGV. V was pared by 3 bases and J by 8 bases, with 9 bases of the junction left unmatched.

The rearrangement uses TRBV21-1 and TRBJ2-7; the table's TRBD1 call for D was not verified on the DNA. TRBV21-1 is a pseudogene segment. CDR3 size: 16 residues. The DNA of the CDR3 is TGTGCCAGCAGCAAGGAACAGACCTCCACATCCTACGAGCAGTACGTC. Its protein product is CASSKEQTSTSYEQYV.

In this sample, this clone turned up once. The chain joins TRBV5-8 to TRBJ2-3, with TRBD1 matching over 11 bases. This CDR3 spans 15 amino acids. CDR1 is SGHTS and CDR2 is YDEGEE in the germline V gene. The J segment lost 1 base and the V segment lost 5 bases, leaving 3 bases of the junction unmatched. The CDR3 region is CASSRDRGGTDTQYF. The CDR3 DNA is TGTGCCAGCAGTCGGGACAGGGGGGGCACAGATACGCAGTATTTT. The full variable domain, with the rest looked up from reference TRBV5-8 and TRBJ2-3, is EAGVTQSPTHLIKTRGQQATLRCSPISGHTSVYWYQQALGLGLQFLLWYDEGEERNRGNFPPRFSGRQFPNYSSELNVNALELEDSALYLCASSRDRGGTDTQYFGPGTRLTVL.

This chain connects TRBV2 to TRBJ2-3; D is unclear. Germline values: CDR1 SNHLY, CDR2 FYNNEI. There are 13 residues in the CDR3. Trimming took 4 bases from V and 1 from J, leaving 6 bases between them. The CDR3 DNA follows: TGTGCCAGCAGTGGTCAGGGCACAGATACGCAGTATTTT. Its translation is CASSGQGTDTQYF.

V usage is TRBV5-1 and J usage is TRBJ2-5; 12 bases fit TRBD1. Germline trimming cut 4 bases from V and 5 bases from J; bases unmatched to any gene: 6. This CDR3 is 15 amino acids long. Germline CDR1 is SGHRS and CDR2 is YFSETQ. CDR3 DNA: TGCGCCAGCAGCACACCGGGACAGGGGGCTGAGACCCAGTACTTC. It specifies CASSTPGQGAETQYF.

This chain joins TRBV27 and TRBJ2-5, with 7 bases identical to TRBD1. The CDR3 runs 18 residues. Germline V gives CDR1 MNHEY, CDR2 SMNVEV (reference sequence). Losses at the gene ends were 5 bases for V and 3 bases for J; bases not matched to a gene: 18. CDR3 amino acids: CASSRRRGNRQGEETQYF. CDR3 in DNA: TGTGCCAGCAGTCGACGTCGCGGTAATAGACAGGGCGAAGAGACCCAGTACTTC.

The genes are TRBV11-1 and TRBJ1-6; unclear D gene. V dropped 4 bases and J dropped 11 bases, with 6 bases sitting between them. Per germline, CDR1 SGHAT and CDR2 FQDESV (reference sequence). This CDR3 has 11 amino acids. CDR3 sequence (DNA): TGTGCCAGCAGCTCTGGAGCACCCCTCCACTTT. This sequence encodes CASSSGAPLHF. The full variable domain, its missing parts supplied by reference TRBV11-1 and TRBJ1-6, is EAEVAQSPRYKITEKSQAVAFWCDPISGHATLYWYRQILGQGPELLVQFQDESVVDDSQLPKDRFSAERLKGVDSTLKIQPAELGDSAMYLCASSSGAPLHFGNGTRLTVT.

V is TRBV11-1 and J is TRBJ2-7, with a weak D call TRBD2 (5 bases). Germline assignment: CDR1 SGHAT and CDR2 FQDESV (reference sequence). This CDR3 region has 14 residues. V lost 5 bases and J 3 bases, leaving 14 bases between the germline ends. In DNA, the CDR3 is TGTGCCAGCAGCCCAGACCTCGGGGACTACGAGCAGTACTTC. It specifies CASSPDLGDYEQYF.

The chain uses TRBV5-6 and TRBJ1-4; 10 positions agree with TRBD1. Per the germline V gene, CDR1 is SGHDT and CDR2 is YYEEEE. The CDR3 extends over 16 amino acids. The V gene end was trimmed by 4 bases and the J gene end by 8 bases; junction bases not matched to a gene: 11. This chain's CDR3 is CASSQRQGAVSEKLFF. In nucleotides, the CDR3 is TGTGCCAGCAGCCAAAGACAGGGGGCTGTGTCCGAAAAACTGTTTTTT.

This rearrangement joins TRBV7-8 to TRBJ2-1; 10 bases match TRBD2. The V gene end was trimmed by 1 base and the J gene end by 6 bases; junction bases not matched to a gene: 6. Looked up from germline, CDR1 is SGHVS and CDR2 is FQNEAQ. The CDR3 length is 16 residues. CDR3 sequence: CASSLELVAGGNEQFF. CDR3 DNA sequence: TGTGCCAGCAGCTTAGAATTGGTAGCGGGAGGCAATGAGCAGTTCTTC.

The chain employs TRBV28 and TRBJ1-1; 7 nucleotides match TRBD1. The CDR3 sequence is 14 residues long. Losses at the gene ends were 8 bases for V and 0 bases for J; bases not matched to a gene: 6. The germline gives CDR1 MDHEN, CDR2 SYDVKM. CDR3 sequence: CASRWRGLNTEAFF. Here the CDR3 DNA reads TGTGCCAGCCGTTGGAGGGGGCTGAACACTGAAGCTTTCTTT. Together with reference TRBV28 and TRBJ1-1, the CDR3 gives the full variable domain: DVKVTQSSRYLVKRTGEKVFLECVQDMDHENMFWYRQDPGLGLRLIYFSYDVKMKEKGDIPEGYSVSREKKERFSLILESASTNQTSMYLCASRWRGLNTEAFFGQGTRLTVV.

The DNA for the CDR3 is TGTGCCAGCAGCACATACAGCTACGAGCAGTACGTC. Translating it yields CASSTYSYEQYV. This chain uses TRBV5-8 with TRBJ2-7; D gene unclear. The CDR3 is 12 amino acids. Germline V gene lookup returns CDR1 SGHTS and CDR2 YDEGEE. Trimming removed 4 bases from V and 3 bases from J, with 8 bases in between.

The V and J genes are TRBV27 and TRBJ1-4, with a possible D match to TRBD1 (5 bases). The CDR3 is 15 amino acids. Germline CDR1 and CDR2: MNHEY and SMNVEV (reference sequence). V was pared by 2 bases and J by 7 bases, with 14 bases between. CDR3: CASSLISGFGEKLFF. For the CDR3, the DNA is TGTGCCAGCAGTTTAATTTCAGGGTTTGGTGAAAAACTGTTTTTT.

The chain employs TRBV24-1 and TRBJ2-1; the match to TRBD2 covers 11 bases. Germline CDR1 reads KGHDR; CDR2 reads SFDVKD. V lost 3 bases and J lost 4; bases outside the gene matches: 4. CDR3 length equals 16 residues. DNA for the CDR3: TGTGCCACCAGTGATCCTACTAGCGGGGGATACAATGAGCAGTTCTTC. This translates into CATSDPTSGGYNEQFF.

This chain joins TRBV28 and TRBJ1-5; unclear D gene. Germline V gene sequence: CDR1 MDHEN, CDR2 SYDVKM. The CDR3 has 12 residues. V lost 9 bases and J lost 6, with 12 bases in between. CDR3 nucleotides: TGTGCCAGTGGGAGGCGCTCTCAGCCCCAGCATTTT. Its translation is CASGRRSQPQHF.

The genes are TRBV7-3 and TRBJ1-6, with D possibly being TRBD1 (5 bases). Between the trimmed V and J ends, which lost 2 bases and 8 bases, there was a span of 13 bases. The germline V gene encodes CDR1 SGHTA and CDR2 FQGTGA. This CDR3 contains 15 residues. The DNA of the CDR3 is TGTGCCAGCAGCTTATCCGCAGGGATCGATTCACCCCTCCACTTT. This encodes CASSLSAGIDSPLHF. The full variable domain, its missing parts supplied by reference TRBV7-3 and TRBJ1-6, is GAGVSQTPSNKVTEKGKYVELRCDPISGHTALYWYRQSLGQGPEFLIYFQGTGAADDSGLPNDRFFAVRPEGSVSTLKIQRTERGDSAVYLCASSLSAGIDSPLHFGNGTRLTVT.

This clone has a handful of counts. The rearrangement joins TRBV19 to TRBJ1-5; 7 bases are shared with TRBD1. The CDR3 length is 14 residues. The ends lost 3 bases at V and 6 bases at J; junction bases unmatched: 5. Germline CDR1 reads LNHDA; CDR2 reads SQIVND (reference sequence). This CDR3 reads CASSIDRVTQPQHF. In nucleotides, the CDR3 is TGTGCCAGTAGTATCGACAGGGTCACTCAGCCCCAGCATTTT.

The rearrangement uses TRBV30 and TRBJ1-2; D unresolved. CDR1 is GTSNPN, CDR2 SVGIG, per germline (reference sequence). There are 13 residues in the CDR3. The V end lost 3 bases, the J end lost 2 bases, and 10 bases lay between the germline ends. CDR3 nucleotides: TGTGCCTGGAGGGGAGAAAGAAACTATGGCTACACCTTC. Protein product: CAWRGERNYGYTF. Full variable domain (missing parts from reference TRBV30 and TRBJ1-2): SQTIHQWPATLVQPVGSPLSLECTVEGTSNPNLYWYRQAAGRGLQLLFYSVGIGQISSEVPQNLSASRPQDRQFILSSKKLLLSDSGFYLCAWRGERNYGYTFGSGTRLTVV.